This T cell receptor beta chain is from a study of tumor-infiltrating lymphocytes in primary liver carcinoma. Trimming removed 6 bases from V and 7 bases from J; junction bases left unmatched: 8. Germline CDR1 and CDR2: MDHEN and SYDVKM. CDR3 length equals 14 residues. The table lists this clonotype with a few counts. Reverse transcription of around 500 ng total RNA with a constant-region primer produced TCR beta cDNA. TCR beta libraries came from three nested multiplex PCR rounds using slightly modified ARM-PCR. The study ran its first two PCR rounds for roughly 9 cycles each, using TRBV1-TRBV30 forward primers and a C-beta reverse primer. Using its own MiXCR run on the multiplex PCR reads, TCRdb lists one record per CDR3 protein. The table lists tens of thousands of distinct CDR3 sequences, approximately 72% of them singletons. The roughly 20-34 mg bulk tissue piece was not sorted before simultaneous RNA and DNA extraction.

V and J are TRBV28 and TRBJ2-1; 8 bases fit TRBD2. Sequencing was done on a sample of liver tumor tissue from sampling region 1. Subset in this sample: tumor region T1, superior pole. The TCR was taken from a man aged 35 to 55 with primary liver carcinoma and hepatitis B virus infection. The CDR3 nucleotides are TGTGCCAGCAGCCCCGGGGGGGGAAGAAATGAGCAGTTCTTC. This gives the protein CASSPGGGRNEQFF. Full variable domain (outside the CDR3, taken from reference TRBV28 and TRBJ2-1): DVKVTQSSRYLVKRTGEKVFLECVQDMDHENMFWYRQDPGLGLRLIYFSYDVKMKEKGDIPEGYSVSREKKERFSLILESASTNQTSMYLCASSPGGGRNEQFFGPGTRLTVL.